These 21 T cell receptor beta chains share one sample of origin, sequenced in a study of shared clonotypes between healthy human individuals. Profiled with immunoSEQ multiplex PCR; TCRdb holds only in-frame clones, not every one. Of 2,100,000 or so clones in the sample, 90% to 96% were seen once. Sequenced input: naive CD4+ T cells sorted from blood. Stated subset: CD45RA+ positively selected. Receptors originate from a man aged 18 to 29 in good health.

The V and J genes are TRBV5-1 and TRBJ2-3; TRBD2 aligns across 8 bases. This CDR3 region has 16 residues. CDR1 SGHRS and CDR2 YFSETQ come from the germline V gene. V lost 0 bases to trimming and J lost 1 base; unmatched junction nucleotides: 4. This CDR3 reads CASSLAKTSGTDTQYF. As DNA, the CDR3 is TGCGCCAGCAGCTTGGCTAAGACTAGCGGCACAGATACGCAGTATTTT.

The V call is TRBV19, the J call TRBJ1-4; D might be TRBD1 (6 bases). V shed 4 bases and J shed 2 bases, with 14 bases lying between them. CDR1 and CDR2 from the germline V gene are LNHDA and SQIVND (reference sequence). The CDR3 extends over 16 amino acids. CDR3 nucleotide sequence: TGTGCCAGTAGTAATCGGGGGGGCGCGACTAATGAAAAACTGTTTTTT. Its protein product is CASSNRGGATNEKLFF.

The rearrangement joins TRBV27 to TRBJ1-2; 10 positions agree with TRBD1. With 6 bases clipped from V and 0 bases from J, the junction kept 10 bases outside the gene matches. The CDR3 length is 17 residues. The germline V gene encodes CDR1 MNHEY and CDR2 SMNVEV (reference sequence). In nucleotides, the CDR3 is TGTGCCAGCAGAAAGGGACAGGGGATTGGGACTAACTATGGCTACACCTTC. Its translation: CASRKGQGIGTNYGYTF.

The CDR3 DNA is TGTGCCAGCAGTGAAGCAATTGTTGGGGGACTAGCGGGGCGCAATGAGCAGTTCTTC. Protein product: CASSEAIVGGLAGRNEQFF. The chain combines TRBV6-1 with TRBJ2-1, with 13 bases aligning to TRBD2. CDR3 length equals 19 residues. Germline CDR1 and CDR2: MNHNS and SASEGT. Germline trimming cut 0 bases from V and 6 bases from J; bases unmatched to any gene: 11.

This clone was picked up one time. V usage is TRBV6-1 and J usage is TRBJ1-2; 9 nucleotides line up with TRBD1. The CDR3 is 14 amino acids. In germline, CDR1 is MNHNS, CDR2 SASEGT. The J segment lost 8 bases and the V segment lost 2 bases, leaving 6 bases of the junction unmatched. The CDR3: CASSELRTGVGYTF. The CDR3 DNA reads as TGTGCCAGCAGTGAATTGCGGACAGGGGTGGGCTACACCTTC.

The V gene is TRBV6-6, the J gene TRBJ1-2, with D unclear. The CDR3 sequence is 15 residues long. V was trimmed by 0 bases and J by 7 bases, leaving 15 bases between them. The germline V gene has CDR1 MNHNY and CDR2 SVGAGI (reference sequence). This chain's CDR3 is CASSYSMASFGGYTF. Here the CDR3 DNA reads TGTGCCAGCAGTTACTCCATGGCATCCTTTGGTGGCTACACCTTC.

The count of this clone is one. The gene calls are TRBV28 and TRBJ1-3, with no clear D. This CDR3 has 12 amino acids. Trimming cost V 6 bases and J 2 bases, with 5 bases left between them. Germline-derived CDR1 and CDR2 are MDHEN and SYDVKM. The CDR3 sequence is CASREAGNTIYF. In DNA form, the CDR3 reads TGTGCCAGCAGGGAGGCTGGAAACACCATATATTTT.

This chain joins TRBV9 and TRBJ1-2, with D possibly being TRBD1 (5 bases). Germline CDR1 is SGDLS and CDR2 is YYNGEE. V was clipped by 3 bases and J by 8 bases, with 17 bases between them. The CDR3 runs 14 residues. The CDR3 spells CASSEAGQGYGYTF. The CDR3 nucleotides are TGTGCCAGCAGCGAGGCGGGCCAGGGATACGGCTACACCTTC.

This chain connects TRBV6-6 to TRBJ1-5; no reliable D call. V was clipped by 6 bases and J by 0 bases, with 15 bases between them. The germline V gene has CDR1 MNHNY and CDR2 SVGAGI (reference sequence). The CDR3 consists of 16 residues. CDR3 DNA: TGTGCCAGCAGCTATCCTATTGACACTAGCAATCAGCCCCAGCATTTT. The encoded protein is CASSYPIDTSNQPQHF.

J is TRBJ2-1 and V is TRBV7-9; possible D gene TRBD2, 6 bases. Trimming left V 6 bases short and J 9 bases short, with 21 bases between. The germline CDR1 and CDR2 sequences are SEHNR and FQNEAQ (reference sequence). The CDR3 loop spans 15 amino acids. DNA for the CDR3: TGTGCCAGCAGTCCCGGTAGCGGATACAATATTGAGCAGTTCTTC. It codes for CASSPGSGYNIEQFF. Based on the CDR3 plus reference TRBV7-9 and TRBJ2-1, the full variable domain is DTGVSQNPRHKITKRGQNVTFRCDPISEHNRLYWYRQTLGQGPEFLTYFQNEAQLEKSRLLSDRFSAERPKGSFSTLEIQRTEQGDSAMYLCASSPGSGYNIEQFFGPGTRLTVL.

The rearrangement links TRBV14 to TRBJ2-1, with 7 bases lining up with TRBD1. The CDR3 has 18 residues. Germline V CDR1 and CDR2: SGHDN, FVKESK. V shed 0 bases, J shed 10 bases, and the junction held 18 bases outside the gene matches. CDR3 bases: TGTGCCAGCAGCCAAGATCAACAGGGGCCGTCCAGGGGGTGGGAGCAGTTCTTC. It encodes CASSQDQQGPSRGWEQFF.

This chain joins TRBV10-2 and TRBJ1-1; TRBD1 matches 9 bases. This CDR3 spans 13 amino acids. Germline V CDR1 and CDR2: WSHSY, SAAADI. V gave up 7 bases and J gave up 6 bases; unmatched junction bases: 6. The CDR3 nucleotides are TGCGCCAGCACTGGGACAGGGAATGCTGAAGCTTTCTTT. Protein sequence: CASTGTGNAEAFF.

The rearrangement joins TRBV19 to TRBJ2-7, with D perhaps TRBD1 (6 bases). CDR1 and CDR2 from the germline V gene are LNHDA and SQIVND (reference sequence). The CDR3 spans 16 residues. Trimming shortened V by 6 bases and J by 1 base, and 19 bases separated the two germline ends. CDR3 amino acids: CASSPRNFTGSYEQYF. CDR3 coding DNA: TGTGCCAGTAGCCCTCGGAACTTTACAGGGTCCTACGAGCAGTACTTC.

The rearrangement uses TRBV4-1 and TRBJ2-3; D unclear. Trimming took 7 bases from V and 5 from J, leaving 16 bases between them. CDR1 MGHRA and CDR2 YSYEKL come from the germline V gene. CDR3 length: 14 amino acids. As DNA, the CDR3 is TGCGCCAGCAAGGTCGGCCGTGGGGAAGATACGCAGTATTTT. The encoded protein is CASKVGRGEDTQYF.

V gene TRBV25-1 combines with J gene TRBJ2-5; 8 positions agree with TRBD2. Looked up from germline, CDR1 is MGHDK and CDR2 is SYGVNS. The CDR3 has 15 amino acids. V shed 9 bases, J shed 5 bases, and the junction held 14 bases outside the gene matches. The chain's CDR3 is CARKVGREDTETQYF. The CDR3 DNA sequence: TGTGCCAGGAAGGTAGGGCGGGAGGATACCGAGACCCAGTACTTC.

The CDR3 loop reads CASNLPGFSNQPQHF. As DNA, the CDR3 is TGTGCCAGCAATCTTCCGGGCTTTAGCAATCAGCCCCAGCATTTT. V is TRBV28 and J is TRBJ1-5; D gene unclear. The germline V gene has CDR1 MDHEN and CDR2 SYDVKM. The CDR3 consists of 15 residues. V shed 7 bases and J shed 0 bases, with 13 bases lying between them.

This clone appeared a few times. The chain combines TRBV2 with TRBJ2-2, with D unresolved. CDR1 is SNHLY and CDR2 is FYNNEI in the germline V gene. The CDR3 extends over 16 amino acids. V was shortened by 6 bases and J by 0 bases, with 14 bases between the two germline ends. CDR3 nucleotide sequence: TGTGCCAGCAGGGAACAGACTGGTTCGAACACCGGGGAGCTGTTTTTT. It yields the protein CASREQTGSNTGELFF.

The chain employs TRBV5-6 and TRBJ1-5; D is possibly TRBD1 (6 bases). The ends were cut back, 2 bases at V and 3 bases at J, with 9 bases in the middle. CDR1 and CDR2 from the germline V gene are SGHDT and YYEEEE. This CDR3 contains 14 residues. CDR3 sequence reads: CASSLQGYNQPQHF. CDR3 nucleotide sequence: TGTGCCAGCAGCTTACAGGGATACAATCAGCCCCAGCATTTT. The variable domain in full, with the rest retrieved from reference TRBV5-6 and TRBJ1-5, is DAGVTQSPTHLIKTRGQQVTLRCSPKSGHDTVSWYQQALGQGPQFIFQYYEEEERQRGNFPDRFSGHQFPNYSSELNVNALLLGDSALYLCASSLQGYNQPQHFGDGTRLSIL.

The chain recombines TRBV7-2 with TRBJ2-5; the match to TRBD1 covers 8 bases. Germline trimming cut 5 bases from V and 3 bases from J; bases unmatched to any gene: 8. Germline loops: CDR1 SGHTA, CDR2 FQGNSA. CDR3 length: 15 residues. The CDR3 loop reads CASSPRRQGKETQYF. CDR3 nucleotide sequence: TGTGCCAGCAGCCCCCGTCGACAGGGGAAAGAGACCCAGTACTTC.

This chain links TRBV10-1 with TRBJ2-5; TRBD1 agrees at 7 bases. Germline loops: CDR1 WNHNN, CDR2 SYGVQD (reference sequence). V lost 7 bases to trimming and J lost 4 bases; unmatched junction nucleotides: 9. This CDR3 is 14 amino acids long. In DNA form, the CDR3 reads TGCGCCAGCAAGGTCACAGGGGTCCCAGAGACCCAGTACTTC. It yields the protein CASKVTGVPETQYF.

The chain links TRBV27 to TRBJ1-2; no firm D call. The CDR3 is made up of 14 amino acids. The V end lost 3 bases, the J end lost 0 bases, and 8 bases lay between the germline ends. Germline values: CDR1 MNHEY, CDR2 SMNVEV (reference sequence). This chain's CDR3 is CASSLVGANYGYTF. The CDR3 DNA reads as TGTGCCAGCAGTTTGGTTGGAGCTAACTATGGCTACACCTTC.